This T cell receptor beta chain appears in the sequencing data of a study of immune evolution from preneoplasia to lung adenocarcinoma. Overall study results and limits: Normal lung had highest clonality; later lesions appeared denser, more diverse.

Patient tissue came from resections in Japan or China, 2014–2017. Concerning this clone itself: Its target is unknown.

Some clones are missing from TCRdb's copy, which holds only in-frame ones; the method was immunoSEQ multiplex PCR. The data show 6,000 to 6,500 clones, approximately 75% seen once. V lost 2 bases to trimming and J lost 2 bases, with 7 bases between them. This CDR3 has 14 residues. Germline CDR1 reads SGHTS; CDR2 reads YDEGEE. The TCR originated in a donor at least 70 years old with lung adenocarcinoma. V usage is TRBV5-8 and J usage is TRBJ2-2; no clear D. Specimen: FFPE adjacent normal lung tissue. The CDR3 sequence is CASSLEHNTGELFF. CDR3 in DNA: TGTGCCAGCAGCTTAGAGCACAACACCGGGGAGCTGTTTTTT.